The clone carrying this T cell receptor beta chain was observed at least ten times. The antigen remains unidentified. The sample comes from a study of human T cells and chemical hapten exposure. The study, taken as a whole, reports: DPC sensitization produced no change in TCRs with frequency above 1 in 1000.

Time point given: healthy volunteer bleed at 6 weeks. The study extracted total RNA from unfractionated whole blood. CDR1 and CDR2 (germline): KGHDR, SFDVKD. The trim removed 1 base at V and 2 bases at J, leaving 5 bases unmatched. The CDR3 totals 17 residues. Each cDNA molecule in the library carried unique molecular identifiers. TCRdb independently ran MiXCR on the RACE reads; one entry per CDR3 protein. There are 50,000 to 70,000 distinct CDR3 sequences in the sample; around 6.5% occur only once, and roughly 3% lies in the top ten. This receptor was identified in a female donor in good health. Some clones in this sample may be carry-over from other donors' samples. The specimen was whole blood. The chain has TRBV24-1 and TRBJ2-2; 8 bases map to TRBD1. The CDR3, as DNA: TGTGCCACCAGTGATTTCTACAGGGGGGACAACACCGGGGAGCTGTTTTTT. The encoded protein is CATSDFYRGDNTGELFF.